These T cell receptor beta chains were read from a single sample in a study of vaccination effects on CD4 cells after COVID-19. Their antigen targets remain unknown. The method was immunoSEQ multiplex PCR; TCRdb's version includes in-frame clones alone and lacks a portion of them. The data contain under 35,000 clones, around 70% of them singletons. This sample comprised CD4+ T cells from PBMCs cultured without peptide, obtained after COVID-19 vaccination. The receptors come from a human donor who received a COVID-19 vaccine. Each CDR3 is given with its conserved first and last residue. Fields, in order: CDR3 protein, CDR3 DNA, V gene, J gene, D gene, CDR3 length, clone size. D genes are given only for firm matches. The size field is filled for only some rows; it gives once, few, many or a size class.

CASSVGSTVNEKLFF	TGTGCCAGCAGCGTAGGAAGTACAGTTAATGAAAAACTGTTTTTT	TRBV9	TRBJ1-4	NA	15	NA
CASRPRGLGNQPQHF	TGTGCCAGCAGGCCCCGGGGTCTGGGCAATCAGCCCCAGCATTTT	TRBV5-8	TRBJ1-5	NA	15	NA
CASSQGVPEGLQPQHF	TGCGCCAGCAGCCAGGGAGTCCCGGAGGGGCTCCAGCCCCAGCATTTT	TRBV4-3	TRBJ1-5	NA	16	NA
CASSDRNYGYTF	TGTGCCAGCAGCGACAGGAACTATGGCTACACCTTC	TRBV12-3/TRBV12-4	TRBJ1-2	NA	12	NA
CAREVDDRAVHREAFF	TGTGCCAGAGAAGTGGATGACAGGGCGGTCCATCGTGAAGCTTTCTTT	TRBV2	TRBJ1-1	TRBD1	16	NA
CASTDLDRGLTSGANVLTF	TGTGCCAGCACCGATTTAGACAGGGGCCTAACCTCTGGGGCCAACGTCCTGACTTTC	TRBV5-4	TRBJ2-6	TRBD1	19	NA
CASSQDADTGELFF	TGTGCCAGCAGCCAAGATGCAGACACCGGGGAGCTGTTTTTT	TRBV4-2	TRBJ2-2	NA	14	NA
CASTRDPIYGYTF	TGTGCCAGCACCCGTGACCCAATCTATGGCTACACCTTC	TRBV27	TRBJ1-2	NA	13	NA
CASSPDPNTEAFF	TGCGCCAGCAGCCCCGACCCTAACACTGAAGCTTTCTTT	TRBV4-3	TRBJ1-1	NA	13	NA
CASSLRVNSGSGEQFF	TGCGCCAGCAGCTTGAGGGTAAATAGCGGGAGTGGGGAGCAGTTCTTC	TRBV5-1	TRBJ2-1	TRBD2	16	NA
CASSFRSLYTDTQYF	TGTGCCAGCAGCTTTCGTAGCCTATACACAGATACGCAGTATTTT	TRBV5-4	TRBJ2-3	NA	15	NA
CALGELAGGINEQFF	TGTGCCCTGGGCGAACTAGCGGGAGGAATCAATGAGCAGTTCTTC	TRBV10-3	TRBJ2-1	TRBD2	15	NA
CASSLEGTSREQYF	TGTGCCAGCAGCTTAGAGGGCACATCGAGGGAGCAGTACTTC	TRBV11-2	TRBJ2-7	NA	14	few
CASSLEPGHLTYEQYF	TGTGCCAGCAGCTTGGAACCGGGACACCTAACCTACGAGCAGTACTTC	TRBV5-4	TRBJ2-7	NA	16	few
CASSRFKTNEKLFF	TGTGCCAGCAGCCGATTTAAAACTAATGAAAAACTGTTTTTT	TRBV3-1/TRBV3-2	TRBJ1-4	NA	14	NA
CATSNVNTEAFF	TGTGCCACCAGCAACGTGAACACTGAAGCTTTCTTT	TRBV15	TRBJ1-1	NA	12	NA
CASSRRFAGEQYF	TGTGCCAGCAGCCGCCGATTTGCTGGCGAGCAGTACTTC	TRBV14	TRBJ2-7	NA	13	NA
CASSQGHYANTGELFF	TGCGCCAGCAGCCAAGGTCATTACGCGAACACCGGGGAGCTGTTTTTT	TRBV4-1	TRBJ2-2	NA	16	few
CASSKGLGRATDTQYF	TGTGCCAGCAGCAAAGGTCTAGGTCGGGCCACAGATACGCAGTATTTT	TRBV7-2	TRBJ2-3	NA	16	NA
CATSRARGQGGNEQFF	TGTGCCACCAGCAGGGCCAGGGGCCAGGGAGGGAATGAGCAGTTCTTC	TRBV15	TRBJ2-1	NA	16	NA
CASSQDRGGTQYF	TGCGCCAGCAGCCAAGATAGGGGGGGGACGCAGTATTTT	TRBV4-3	TRBJ2-3	NA	13	NA
CASKMGGTGNTDTQYF	TGTGCCAGCAAAATGGGCGGGACCGGAAACACAGATACGCAGTATTTT	TRBV2	TRBJ2-3	NA	16	once
CARQGGTYEQYF	TGTGCCCGACAGGGTGGAACCTACGAGCAGTACTTC	TRBV30	TRBJ2-7	TRBD1	12	NA
CAWSPIPGNSYNSPLHF	TGTGCCTGGAGTCCTATCCCAGGCAACTCCTATAATTCACCCCTCCACTTT	TRBV30	TRBJ1-6	NA	17	once
CASSSSGGERETQYF	TGTGCCAGCAGTTCCTCTGGGGGGGAACGGGAGACCCAGTACTTC	TRBV6-5	TRBJ2-5	TRBD2	15	once
CASKGGESSYEQYF	TGTGCCAGCAAGGGAGGGGAAAGCTCCTACGAGCAGTACTTC	TRBV28	TRBJ2-7	TRBD2	14	NA
CASSTGQGASGEKLFF	TGTGCCAGCAGTACGGGACAGGGGGCTTCGGGAGAAAAACTGTTTTTT	TRBV2	TRBJ1-4	TRBD1	16	NA
CASSLQGAGNTIYF	TGTGCCAGTAGCCTACAGGGAGCTGGAAACACCATATATTTT	TRBV19	TRBJ1-3	NA	14	NA